This T cell receptor (beta chain) was captured in a study of glioma-infiltrating T cells after dendritic cell vaccination. Background on the study: Monocyte-derived dendritic cells, cultured less than 9 days with IL-4 and GM-CSF, were pulsed with autologous tumor lysate.

None of the glioblastoma patients had an isocitrate dehydrogenase mutation. Germline CDR1 is MDHEN and CDR2 is SYDVKM. This CDR3 comprises 14 residues. The V gene end was trimmed by 4 bases and the J gene end by 5 bases; junction bases not matched to a gene: 5. TCRdb keeps only in-frame clones here, not all; method: immunoSEQ multiplex PCR. In the table there are about 73,000 clones, roughly four fifths of which are singletons. The sample consisted of blood, taken before dendritic cell vaccination. The clonotype was recovered from a human donor with glioblastoma. V gene TRBV28 combines with J gene TRBJ2-5; 9 bases agree with TRBD1. The CDR3: CASSSQGASETQYF. DNA for the CDR3: TGTGCCAGCAGTTCACAGGGGGCATCGGAGACCCAGTACTTC.